Below are 25 T cell receptor beta chains sequenced from a single sample in a study of blood T cell repertoires in COVID-19. TCRdb's table, derived via immunoSEQ multiplex PCR, lists solely in-frame clones and lacks some. The table includes roughly 53,000 clones, almost 85% detected once. Sequencing used peripheral blood. These receptors came from a human donor in a cohort sampled during active COVID-19.

The chain links TRBV4-1 to TRBJ2-2; D call uncertain. Germline values: CDR1 MGHRA, CDR2 YSYEKL. The CDR3 covers 14 residues. Trimming pared 1 base from V and 1 base from J, leaving 4 bases between. CDR3: CASSQGQNTGELFF. In DNA form, the CDR3 reads TGCGCCAGCAGCCAAGGACAGAACACCGGGGAGCTGTTTTTT.

This clone appeared once. The chain joins TRBV29-1 to TRBJ2-5; TRBD1 aligns across 9 bases. From germline, CDR1 is SQVTM and CDR2 ANQGSEA. CDR3 length equals 14 residues. The ends lost 6 bases at V and 2 bases at J; junction bases unmatched: 7. The CDR3 is CSVQNRGRQETQYF. The CDR3 region has the DNA TGCAGCGTCCAAAACAGGGGGCGGCAAGAGACCCAGTACTTC.

The gene calls are TRBV4-1 and TRBJ2-1, with TRBD1 matching over 7 bases. CDR3 length: 17 amino acids. Germline lookup yields CDR1 MGHRA and CDR2 YSYEKL. V trimming: 1 base; J trimming: 0 bases; junction bases outside the gene matches: 6. The DNA for the CDR3 is TGCGCCAGCAGCCAAGCAACAGGGGTCCTCTCCTACAATGAGCAGTTCTTC. Translated, it gives CASSQATGVLSYNEQFF.

J is TRBJ2-4 and V is TRBV5-6; 10 nucleotides agree with TRBD1. Losses at the gene ends were 5 bases for V and 4 bases for J; bases not matched to a gene: 6. Germline CDR1 reads SGHDT; CDR2 reads YYEEEE. The CDR3 has 15 amino acids. The CDR3 region has the DNA TGTGCCAGCAGGGGGAGGGGACAGGGGAAAAACATTCAGTACTTC. This translates into CASRGRGQGKNIQYF.

This clone was seen a handful of times. The rearrangement links TRBV2 to TRBJ2-1; 7 bases align to TRBD1. Germline V gene sequence: CDR1 SNHLY, CDR2 FYNNEI. The CDR3 contains 12 residues. Trimming removed 6 bases from V and 8 bases from J; junction bases left unmatched: 4. In DNA form, the CDR3 reads TGTGCCAGCAGCGAGGGGGCACATGAGCAGTTCTTC. Protein product: CASSEGAHEQFF.

The chain joins TRBV19 to TRBJ2-1, with D uncertain. The germline V gene encodes CDR1 LNHDA and CDR2 SQIVND (reference sequence). This CDR3 has 13 amino acids. Trimming stripped 6 bases from V and 8 bases from J, with 14 bases between. CDR3 bases: TGTGCCAGTAGCAAAAACGGCGACTATGAGCAGTTCTTC. This gives the protein CASSKNGDYEQFF.

This clone was picked up a small number of times. The chain carries TRBV7-9 and TRBJ1-2, with D possibly matching TRBD1 (5 bases). This CDR3 has 11 residues. Germline V CDR1 and CDR2: SEHNR, FQNEAQ (reference sequence). Between the trimmed V and J ends, which lost 5 bases and 8 bases, there was a span of 9 bases. The CDR3 spells CASSAGQGYTF. The CDR3, as DNA: TGTGCCAGCAGCGCGGGGCAAGGCTACACCTTC.

This clone was recorded a few times. The CDR3 region has the DNA TGCGCCAGCAGCGTCGACAGAGATAGCAATCAGCCCCAGCATTTT. This translates into CASSVDRDSNQPQHF. The chain recombines TRBV4-1 with TRBJ1-5; D might be TRBD1 (5 bases). CDR3 length: 15 amino acids. Per the germline V gene, CDR1 is MGHRA and CDR2 is YSYEKL. Trimming removed 5 bases from V and 0 bases from J, with 11 bases in between.

The chain combines TRBV5-6 with TRBJ2-3, with 11 positions matching TRBD2. Germline loops: CDR1 SGHDT, CDR2 YYEEEE. The CDR3 consists of 16 residues. Germline trimming cut 4 bases from V and 9 bases from J; bases unmatched to any gene: 13. CDR3 region: CASSPPASGGRGTQYF. The CDR3 coding sequence is TGTGCCAGCAGCCCTCCTGCTAGCGGGGGGCGAGGGACGCAGTATTTT.

This chain connects TRBV4-3 to TRBJ1-2, with 9 bases matching TRBD1. Trimming at V came to 2 bases and at J to 8 bases, leaving 9 bases not matched to a gene. CDR3 length: 15 residues. Germline assignment: CDR1 LGHNA and CDR2 YSLEER. The CDR3 here is CASSQQGQGMGGYTF. As DNA, the CDR3 is TGCGCCAGCAGCCAACAAGGACAGGGGATGGGGGGCTACACCTTC.

This clone was picked up a small number of times. The genes are TRBV2 and TRBJ2-7; D unresolved. The CDR3 covers 13 residues. V dropped 7 bases and J dropped 5 bases, with 15 bases sitting between them. Looked up from germline, CDR1 is SNHLY and CDR2 is FYNNEI. The CDR3 loop reads CASIGGFSHEQYF. The CDR3 DNA reads TGTGCCAGCATCGGCGGATTTTCCCACGAGCAGTACTTC.

This clone appeared a few times. This chain joins TRBV27 and TRBJ2-1; 7 bases map to TRBD1. Germline V gene sequence: CDR1 MNHEY, CDR2 SMNVEV (reference sequence). Trimming removed 6 bases from V and 6 bases from J; junction bases left unmatched: 8. The CDR3 consists of 14 residues. CDR3 in DNA: TGTGCCAGCAGCCCCCATGGGACAGCCAATGAGCAGTTCTTC. Encoded protein: CASSPHGTANEQFF.

The V call is TRBV9, the J call TRBJ2-1, with 7 nucleotides matching TRBD2. The junction had 4 bases not matched to a gene; V was cut back by 0 bases and J by 1 base. In germline, CDR1 is SGDLS, CDR2 YYNGEE. The CDR3 extends over 16 amino acids. CDR3 residues: CASSVAVGGSYNEQFF. The CDR3 DNA is TGTGCCAGCAGCGTAGCGGTGGGAGGGTCCTACAATGAGCAGTTCTTC.

A single count supports this clone. This rearrangement joins TRBV14 to TRBJ1-2, with a weak D call TRBD1 (5 bases). The CDR3 contains 14 residues. V shed 2 bases and J shed 4 bases, with 11 bases lying between them. The V gene's germline CDR1 is SGHDN and CDR2 FVKESK. CDR3 loop: CASSQSRGSYGYTF. The CDR3 DNA sequence: TGTGCCAGCAGCCAATCCCGGGGGAGCTATGGCTACACCTTC.

The count of this clone is one. This chain joins TRBV5-1 and TRBJ2-1; D gene uncertain. The germline V gene encodes CDR1 SGHRS and CDR2 YFSETQ. The CDR3 runs 15 residues. Trimming removed 1 base from V and 0 bases from J, with 8 bases in between. This CDR3 reads CASSLIGSSYNEQFF. The CDR3 coding sequence is TGCGCCAGCAGCTTGATCGGTAGCTCCTACAATGAGCAGTTCTTC.

The rearrangement joins TRBV6-5 to TRBJ2-7; TRBD2 agrees at 9 bases. Trimming cost V 2 bases and J 3 bases; bases outside gene matches: 5. The CDR3 loop spans 15 amino acids. Germline CDR1 is MNHEY and CDR2 is SVGAGI. The CDR3 nucleotides are TGTGCCAGCAGTTACGCGACTAGCGGAATCTACGAGCAGTACTTC. Protein: CASSYATSGIYEQYF.

This clone was seen a single time. The chain has TRBV2 and TRBJ1-2, with D hard to call. Trimming pared 6 bases from V and 4 bases from J, leaving 12 bases between. Germline assignment: CDR1 SNHLY and CDR2 FYNNEI. This CDR3 comprises 13 residues. The chain's CDR3 is CASRRDSSYGYTF. The CDR3 DNA follows: TGTGCCAGCAGAAGAGACTCCTCCTATGGCTACACCTTC.

The chain employs TRBV19 and TRBJ2-5, with 7 bases lining up with TRBD2. This CDR3 contains 16 residues. Germline V gene data show CDR1 as LNHDA and CDR2 as SQIVND (reference sequence). The trim removed 9 bases at V and 2 bases at J, leaving 15 bases unmatched. This CDR3 is CASSSDSGWLQETQYF. CDR3 DNA: TGTGCCAGCAGCTCCGATAGCGGGTGGTTACAAGAGACCCAGTACTTC.

The chain joins TRBV3-1 (or the pseudogene TRBV3-2) to TRBJ1-2; maybe TRBD1 (5 bases). V lost 1 base, J lost 10 bases, and 13 bases lay in between. CDR3 length equals 13 residues. The germline gives CDR1 LGHDT, CDR2 YNNKEL (reference sequence). In nucleotides, the CDR3 is TGTGCCAGCAGCCAAGCCGGGACTGGAATCTACACCTTC. It translates to CASSQAGTGIYTF.

The chain's CDR3 is CASSYAALAGEQYF. The CDR3 nucleotides read TGTGCCAGCAGTTACGCGGCACTAGCTGGTGAGCAGTACTTC. The gene calls are TRBV6-2 or TRBV6-3 and TRBJ2-7, with a tentative D call TRBD2 (6 bases). This CDR3 region has 14 residues. Germline CDR1 is MNHEY and CDR2 is SVGEGT. V was pared by 2 bases and J by 7 bases, with 15 bases between.

As regards this clone: Other DNA sequences of this sample code for an identical CDR3. The rearrangement uses TRBV2 and TRBJ2-2; TRBD2 matches at 8 bases. Germline V gives CDR1 SNHLY, CDR2 FYNNEI. V lost 5 bases to trimming and J lost 3 bases; unmatched junction nucleotides: 5. The CDR3 totals 15 residues. The CDR3 is CASSPGTSDTGELFF. The CDR3 DNA sequence: TGTGCCAGCAGTCCGGGGACTAGTGACACCGGGGAGCTGTTTTTT.

The chain carries TRBV2 and TRBJ1-5, with 7 bases lining up with TRBD1. Germline V gene sequence: CDR1 SNHLY, CDR2 FYNNEI. CDR3 size: 15 residues. V lost 5 bases and J lost 4; bases outside the gene matches: 8. CDR3 DNA: TGTGCCAGCAGTTTCTTAGGGGGCCTTAATCAGCCCCAGCATTTT. It encodes CASSFLGGLNQPQHF.

This clone was recorded once. This chain uses TRBV5-6 with TRBJ1-2, with 8 bases identical to TRBD1. Looked up from germline, CDR1 is SGHDT and CDR2 is YYEEEE. The CDR3 is 18 amino acids. Germline trimming cut 2 bases from V and 4 bases from J; bases unmatched to any gene: 16. The CDR3 DNA is TGTGCCAGCAGCTTTGGACCCGACAGGGGAGTCGTAAGCTATGGCTACACCTTC. This sequence encodes CASSFGPDRGVVSYGYTF.

This clone was counted once. The genes are TRBV4-1 and TRBJ2-2; D is perhaps TRBD1 (5 bases). Trimming removed 1 base from V and 3 bases from J, with 9 bases in between. CDR1 MGHRA and CDR2 YSYEKL come from the germline V gene. This CDR3 is 15 amino acids long. The CDR3 region is CASSQGPGYTGELFF. In DNA form, the CDR3 reads TGCGCCAGCAGCCAAGGGCCAGGGTACACCGGGGAGCTGTTTTTT.

The CDR3 sequence: CASTQGATGELFF. In DNA form, the CDR3 reads TGTGCCAGCACCCAGGGGGCCACCGGGGAGCTGTTTTTT. V usage is TRBV11-2 and J usage is TRBJ2-2; TRBD1 matches 8 bases. This CDR3 is 13 amino acids long. V dropped 7 bases and J dropped 4; count of bases not matched to a gene: 2. Per germline, CDR1 SGHAT and CDR2 FQNNGV.